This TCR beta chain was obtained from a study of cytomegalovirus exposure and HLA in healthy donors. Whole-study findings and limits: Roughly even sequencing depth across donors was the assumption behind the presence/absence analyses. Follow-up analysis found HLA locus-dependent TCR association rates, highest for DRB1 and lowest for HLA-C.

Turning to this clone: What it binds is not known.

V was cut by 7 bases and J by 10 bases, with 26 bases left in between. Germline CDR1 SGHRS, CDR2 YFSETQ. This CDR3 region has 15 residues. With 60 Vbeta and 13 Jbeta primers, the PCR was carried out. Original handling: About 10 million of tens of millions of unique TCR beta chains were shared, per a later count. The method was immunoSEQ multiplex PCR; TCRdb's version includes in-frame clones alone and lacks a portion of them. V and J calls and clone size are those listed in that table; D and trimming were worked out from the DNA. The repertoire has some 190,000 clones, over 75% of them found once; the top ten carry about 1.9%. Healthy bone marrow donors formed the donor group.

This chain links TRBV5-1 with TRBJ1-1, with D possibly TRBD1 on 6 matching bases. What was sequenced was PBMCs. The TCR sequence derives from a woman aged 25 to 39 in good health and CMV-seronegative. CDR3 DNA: TGCGCCAGCGCCACAAACGCCGGGGGGCTTCTAGGAGCTTTCTTT. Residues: CASATNAGGLLGAFF.